What follows describes a single TCR beta chain. Its antigen is not known. V lost 4 bases to trimming and J lost 6 bases, with 5 bases between them. The CDR3 length is 11 residues. CDR1 SGHNT and CDR2 YYREEE come from the germline V gene (reference sequence). Sequencing used immunoSEQ multiplex PCR; TCRdb keeps in-frame clones, though not all of them. The table records thousands of clones, roughly 60% of them present only once. This sample was included in a study of CD8 T cell repertoires and HIV-1 epitope variants. Study information: Tested: three Gag epitope families, Nef HW9 and YT9.

Study results and caveats: Of about 10 antigen-specific beta clonotypes, 5 or 6 appeared to cross-react with escape variants.

The chain links TRBV5-4 to TRBJ2-1, with D uncertain. This receptor was identified in a male donor with HIV. Material: cultured CD8+ T cells derived from PBMCs. The CDR3 here is CASSTSNEQFF. As DNA, the CDR3 is TGTGCCAGCAGCACCTCCAATGAGCAGTTCTTC.